The T cell receptor beta chain described here comes from a study of blood T cell repertoires in COVID-19. Study details: Acute-phase and convalescent COVID-19 samples originated in the United States, Italy and Spain.

The assay was immunoSEQ multiplex PCR, and TCRdb's table has in-frame clones only and misses some. The top ten hold roughly 20% of the sample, which has about 170,000 clones, around 80% seen once. Germline assignment: CDR1 SNHLY and CDR2 FYNNEI. The CDR3 runs 13 residues. Trimming at V came to 7 bases and at J to 3 bases, leaving 5 bases not matched to a gene. This receptor was obtained from a woman in her seventies who had recovered from COVID-19. Source material: peripheral blood. The J gene is TRBJ2-7, the V gene TRBV2; 8 bases line up with TRBD2. CDR3 residues: CASTGGGLYEQYF. DNA for the CDR3: TGTGCCAGCACCGGGGGGGGGCTCTACGAGCAGTACTTC.